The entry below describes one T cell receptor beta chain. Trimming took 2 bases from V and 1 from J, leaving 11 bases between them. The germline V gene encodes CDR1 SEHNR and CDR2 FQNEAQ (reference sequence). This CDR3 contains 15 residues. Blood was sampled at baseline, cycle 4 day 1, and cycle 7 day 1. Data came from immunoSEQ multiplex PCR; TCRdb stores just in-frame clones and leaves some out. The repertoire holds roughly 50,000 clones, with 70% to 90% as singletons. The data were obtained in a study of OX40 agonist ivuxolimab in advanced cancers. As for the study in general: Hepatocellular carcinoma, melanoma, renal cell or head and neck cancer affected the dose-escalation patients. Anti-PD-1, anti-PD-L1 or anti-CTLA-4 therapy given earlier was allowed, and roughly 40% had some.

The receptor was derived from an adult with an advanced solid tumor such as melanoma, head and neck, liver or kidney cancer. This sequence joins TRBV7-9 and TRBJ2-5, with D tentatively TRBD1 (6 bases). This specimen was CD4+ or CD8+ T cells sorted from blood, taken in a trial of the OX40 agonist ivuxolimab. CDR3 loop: CASSLQDRAQETQYF. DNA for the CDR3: TGTGCCAGCAGCTTACAGGACAGAGCCCAAGAGACCCAGTACTTC.